Shown below are 15 T cell receptor beta chains from a single sample sequenced in a study of long-term antiretroviral therapy in people with HIV (dated by TCRdb to about 2022). The immunoSEQ hsTCRB v3.0 assay was used at survey level resolution for TRB variable region sequencing. TCRdb mirrors the immuneACCESS table, restricted to in-frame sequences. Some clones are absent from its copies; in checked studies, under half trace to an unresolved V gene, and the reason for the others is unknown. In this sample the table shows some 45,000 clones, about 89% of which occur a single time. The ten biggest clones cover roughly 5% of the sample. The sample was unsorted PBMCs, taken 0.1 years before starting antiretroviral therapy. The source of these receptors is a woman aged 50 to 60 with HIV.

The rearrangement joins TRBV29-1 to TRBJ1-4; perhaps TRBD1 as D (6 bases). Trimming took 6 bases from V and 7 from J, leaving 12 bases between them. This CDR3 spans 12 amino acids. CDR1 SQVTM and CDR2 ANQGSEA come from the germline V gene. Here the CDR3 DNA reads TGCAGCGTGGGGACATTTGGTGAAAAACTGTTTTTT. This sequence encodes CSVGTFGEKLFF.

The genes are TRBV11-2 and TRBJ2-7; 12 positions agree with TRBD1. The V and J ends lost 5 bases and 0 bases, in that order; junction bases with no gene match: 8. This CDR3 is built from 17 residues. Germline-derived CDR1 and CDR2 are SGHAT and FQNNGV. For the CDR3, the DNA is TGTGCCAGCAGCCCTGGGACAGGGGGCTCGTACTCCTACGAGCAGTACTTC. It translates to CASSPGTGGSYSYEQYF.

This clone was seen just once. This rearrangement joins TRBV7-9 to TRBJ1-2; D remains ambiguous. This CDR3 is built from 12 residues. Germline CDR1 reads SEHNR; CDR2 reads FQNEAQ (reference sequence). Trimming removed 1 base from V and 5 bases from J, with 5 bases in between. CDR3: CASSLVTYGYTF. In nucleotides, the CDR3 is TGTGCCAGCAGCTTAGTCACATATGGCTACACCTTC. The full variable domain, in which reference TRBV7-9 and TRBJ1-2 provide the parts outside the CDR3, is DTGVSQNPRHKITKRGQNVTFRCDPISEHNRLYWYRQTLGQGPEFLTYFQNEAQLEKSRLLSDRFSAERPKGSFSTLEIQRTEQGDSAMYLCASSLVTYGYTFGSGTRLTVV.

The rearrangement links TRBV9 to TRBJ2-6; 8 bases align to TRBD1. The V gene's germline CDR1 is SGDLS and CDR2 YYNGEE. With V trimmed by 3 bases and J by 2 bases, 7 bases remained unmatched. CDR3 size: 17 residues. CDR3 DNA: TGTGCCAGCAGCGCGGGACAGGTCTTCCCTGGGGCCAACGTCCTGACTTTC. Its protein product is CASSAGQVFPGANVLTF.

This rearrangement joins TRBV10-3 to TRBJ2-5; the match to TRBD1 covers 10 bases. Trimming removed 10 bases from V and 5 bases from J; junction bases left unmatched: 10. CDR1 and CDR2 from the germline V gene are ENHRY and SYGVKD. This CDR3 is 14 amino acids long. The CDR3 nucleotides are TGTGCCACGAGTTCGGGACAGGGGACCGAGACCCAGTACTTC. It specifies CATSSGQGTETQYF.

The CDR3 DNA reads as TGTGCCAGTCGCAGGAAACTTGCCCCCTATGGCTACACCTTC. Translating it yields CASRRKLAPYGYTF. This sequence joins TRBV19 and TRBJ1-2; D unresolved. The V end was cut by 8 bases, the J end by 4 bases, with 17 bases between. Looked up from germline, CDR1 is LNHDA and CDR2 is SQIVND (reference sequence). CDR3 length equals 14 residues.

V is TRBV6-5 and J is TRBJ1-3, with D possibly being TRBD1 (5 bases). The germline CDR1 and CDR2 sequences are MNHEY and SVGAGI. Trimming took off 3 bases at V and 4 bases at J, with 13 bases between the two ends. The length of the CDR3 is 15 residues. CDR3 loop: CASSYQGIAGNTIYF. CDR3 bases: TGTGCCAGCAGTTATCAGGGTATAGCGGGAAACACCATATATTTT.

The chain is built from TRBV2 and TRBJ1-5, with D uncertain. Trimming pared 11 bases from V and 4 bases from J, leaving 15 bases between. Germline CDR1 and CDR2: SNHLY and FYNNEI. The CDR3 covers 13 residues. The CDR3 DNA is TGTGCCTCACAGATCAGCGTGAATCAGCCCCAGCATTTT. As protein: CASQISVNQPQHF.

The gene calls are TRBV5-6 and TRBJ1-1; TRBD1 is a possible D gene (6 bases). V was cut by 0 bases and J by 4 bases, with 16 bases left in between. The length of the CDR3 is 16 residues. The V gene's germline CDR1 is SGHDT and CDR2 YYEEEE. The DNA for the CDR3 is TGTGCCAGCAGCTTGGTAAAACAGGGATTCGGCACTGAAGCTTTCTTT. Translation gives CASSLVKQGFGTEAFF.

V usage is TRBV4-1 and J usage is TRBJ1-2; 7 nucleotides align to TRBD1. The CDR3 is made up of 14 amino acids. V dropped 1 base and J dropped 7; count of bases not matched to a gene: 6. Germline lookup yields CDR1 MGHRA and CDR2 YSYEKL. The DNA of the CDR3 is TGCGCCAGCAGCCAAGTGGCCGACAGGGCTGGCTACACCTTC. Amino acids: CASSQVADRAGYTF.

For the CDR3, the DNA is TGTGCCTGGAGTGCGACAGGGGGGGATCAGCCCCAGCATTTT. Translation: CAWSATGGDQPQHF. The gene calls are TRBV30 and TRBJ1-5, with TRBD1 matching over 9 bases. This CDR3 is built from 14 residues. Germline CDR1 and CDR2: GTSNPN and SVGIG (reference sequence). Trimming removed 1 base from V and 5 bases from J; junction bases left unmatched: 3. The variable domain in full, completed from reference TRBV30 and TRBJ1-5, reads SQTIHQWPATLVQPVGSPLSLECTVEGTSNPNLYWYRQAAGRGLQLLFYSVGIGQISSEVPQNLSASRPQDRQFILSSKKLLLSDSGFYLCAWSATGGDQPQHFGDGTRLSIL.

This chain joins TRBV27 and TRBJ1-3; no clear D gene. CDR1 and CDR2 (germline): MNHEY, SMNVEV (reference sequence). The CDR3 is 16 residues long. Trimming shortened V by 3 bases and J by 4 bases, and 16 bases separated the two germline ends. CDR3 DNA: TGTGCCAGCAGTTTCTCGGGTTTCGGAGCCGGAAACACCATATATTTT. Translation: CASSFSGFGAGNTIYF.

The rearrangement joins TRBV30 to TRBJ1-1; no clear D. The V end was cut by 4 bases, the J end by 0 bases, with 9 bases between. The CDR3 contains 13 residues. Germline CDR1 reads GTSNPN; CDR2 reads SVGIG (reference sequence). In DNA, the CDR3 is TGTGCCTGGAAATCAACTCTGAACACTGAAGCTTTCTTT. It codes for CAWKSTLNTEAFF.

The rearrangement links TRBV9 to TRBJ2-1; D possibly matches TRBD1 or TRBD2 (6 bases each). There are 13 residues in the CDR3. Trimming stripped 2 bases from V and 9 bases from J, with 12 bases between. Germline assignment: CDR1 SGDLS and CDR2 YYNGEE. This CDR3 reads CASSVRGPGEQFF. The DNA of the CDR3 is TGTGCCAGCAGCGTCCGGGGGCCGGGTGAGCAGTTCTTC. Full variable domain (rest looked up from reference TRBV9 and TRBJ2-1): DSGVTQTPKHLITATGQRVTLRCSPRSGDLSVYWYQQSLDQGLQFLIQYYNGEERAKGNILERFSAQQFPDLHSELNLSSLELGDSALYFCASSVRGPGEQFFGPGTRLTVL.

The CDR3, as DNA: TGTGCCAGCAGCTCCCCCCGCGGGGGGTACTACGAGCAGTACTTC. This encodes CASSSPRGGYYEQYF. The genes are TRBV7-6 and TRBJ2-7, with 8 bases lining up with TRBD2. CDR1 and CDR2 from the germline V gene are SGHVS and FNYEAQ. The CDR3 is 15 residues long. V shed 4 bases and J 3 bases; nucleotides not matched to a gene: 8.